This T cell receptor (beta chain) was recorded in a study of post-analysis software for immune sequencing data. Unique molecular identifiers were present in the TCR beta cDNA libraries. TCRdb independently ran MiXCR on the PCR reads; one entry per CDR3 protein. The table has approximately 350,000 distinct CDR3 sequences, roughly 36% seen once. This clonotype was obtained from a girl aged 10-17 years with multiple sclerosis. The sample comprised blood.

CDR3 nucleotides: TGTGCCAGCAGTCGCCTTTCGCGGGGGGGCGCAGATACGCAGTATTTT. It is translated as CASSRLSRGGADTQYF. The chain uses TRBV6-6 and TRBJ2-3; 9 bases agree with TRBD2. J lost 4 bases, V lost 5 bases, and 10 bases had no gene match. CDR1 and CDR2 (germline): MNHNY, SVGAGI (reference sequence). The CDR3 extends over 16 amino acids.